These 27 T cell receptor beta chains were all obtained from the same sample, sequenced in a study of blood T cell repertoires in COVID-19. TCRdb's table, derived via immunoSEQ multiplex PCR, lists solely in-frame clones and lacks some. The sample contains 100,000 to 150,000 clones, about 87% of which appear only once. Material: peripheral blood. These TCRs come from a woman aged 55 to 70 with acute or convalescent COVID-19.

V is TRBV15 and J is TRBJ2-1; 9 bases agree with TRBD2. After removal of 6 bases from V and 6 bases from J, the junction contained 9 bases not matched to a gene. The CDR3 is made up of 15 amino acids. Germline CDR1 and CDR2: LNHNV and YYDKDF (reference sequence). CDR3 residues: CATRGREGLSNEQFF. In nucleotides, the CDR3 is TGTGCCACCAGGGGGCGGGAGGGCCTTTCCAATGAGCAGTTCTTC. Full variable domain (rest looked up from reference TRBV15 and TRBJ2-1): DAMVIQNPRYQVTQFGKPVTLSCSQTLNHNVMYWYQQKSSQAPKLLFHYYDKDFNNEADTPDNFQSRRPNTSFCFLDIRSPGLGDTAMYLCATRGREGLSNEQFFGPGTRLTVL.

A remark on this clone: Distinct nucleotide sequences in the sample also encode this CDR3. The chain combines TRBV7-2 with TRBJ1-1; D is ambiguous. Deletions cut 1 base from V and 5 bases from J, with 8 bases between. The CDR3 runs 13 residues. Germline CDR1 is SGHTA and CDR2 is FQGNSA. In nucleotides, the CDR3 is TGTGCCAGCAGCTTAGTTTTAGTGACTGAAGCTTTCTTT. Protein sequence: CASSLVLVTEAFF. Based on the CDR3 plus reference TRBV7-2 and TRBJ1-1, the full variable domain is GAGVSQSPSNKVTEKGKDVELRCDPISGHTALYWYRQSLGQGLEFLIYFQGNSAPDKSGLPSDRFSAERTGGSVSTLTIQRTQQEDSAVYLCASSLVLVTEAFFGQGTRLTVV.

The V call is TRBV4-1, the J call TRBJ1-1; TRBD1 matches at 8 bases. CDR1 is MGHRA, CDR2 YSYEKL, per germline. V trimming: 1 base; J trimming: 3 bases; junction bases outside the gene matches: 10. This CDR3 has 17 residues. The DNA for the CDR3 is TGCGCCAGCAGCCAAGCCTTATTAGAGACAGGGGACACTGAAGCTTTCTTT. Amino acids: CASSQALLETGDTEAFF.

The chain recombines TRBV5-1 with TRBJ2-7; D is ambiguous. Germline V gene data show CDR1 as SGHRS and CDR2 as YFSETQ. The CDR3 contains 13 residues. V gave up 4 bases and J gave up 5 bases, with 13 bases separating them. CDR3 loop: CASSPLNSNEQYF. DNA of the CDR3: TGCGCCAGCAGCCCTCTCAACTCTAACGAGCAGTACTTC.

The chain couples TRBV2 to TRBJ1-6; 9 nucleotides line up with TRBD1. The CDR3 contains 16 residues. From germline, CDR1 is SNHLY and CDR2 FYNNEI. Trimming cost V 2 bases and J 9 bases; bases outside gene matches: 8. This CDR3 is CASSELLGQGTSPLHF. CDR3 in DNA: TGTGCCAGCAGTGAACTGTTAGGACAGGGGACTTCACCCCTCCACTTT.

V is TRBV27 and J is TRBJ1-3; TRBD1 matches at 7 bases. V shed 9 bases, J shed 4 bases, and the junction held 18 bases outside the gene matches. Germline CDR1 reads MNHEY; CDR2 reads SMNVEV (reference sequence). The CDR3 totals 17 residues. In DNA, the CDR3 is TGTGCCAGTTGCAGACAGGGCCCCCCATCGGGGGGAAACACCATATATTTT. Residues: CASCRQGPPSGGNTIYF.

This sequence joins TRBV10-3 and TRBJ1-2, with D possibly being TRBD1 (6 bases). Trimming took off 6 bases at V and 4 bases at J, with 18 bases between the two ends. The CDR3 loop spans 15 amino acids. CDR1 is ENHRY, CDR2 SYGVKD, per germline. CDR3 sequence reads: CAISRDISDSYGYTF. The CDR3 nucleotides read TGTGCCATCAGCAGGGACATATCAGACTCCTATGGCTACACCTTC.

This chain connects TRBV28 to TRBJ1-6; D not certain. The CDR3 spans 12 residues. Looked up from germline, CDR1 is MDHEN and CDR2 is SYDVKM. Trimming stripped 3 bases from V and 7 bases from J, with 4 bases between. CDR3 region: CASSFQNSPLHF. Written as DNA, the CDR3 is TGTGCCAGCAGTTTTCAGAATTCACCCCTCCACTTT. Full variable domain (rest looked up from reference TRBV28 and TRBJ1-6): DVKVTQSSRYLVKRTGEKVFLECVQDMDHENMFWYRQDPGLGLRLIYFSYDVKMKEKGDIPEGYSVSREKKERFSLILESASTNQTSMYLCASSFQNSPLHFGNGTRLTVT.

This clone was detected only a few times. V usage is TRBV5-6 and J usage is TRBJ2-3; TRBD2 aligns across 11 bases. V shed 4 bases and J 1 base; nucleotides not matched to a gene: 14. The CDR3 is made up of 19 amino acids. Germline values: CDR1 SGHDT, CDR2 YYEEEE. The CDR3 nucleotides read TGTGCCAGCAGCCTGTACCTAGCGGGAGGTCCTGTCGGCACAGATACGCAGTATTTT. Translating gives CASSLYLAGGPVGTDTQYF.

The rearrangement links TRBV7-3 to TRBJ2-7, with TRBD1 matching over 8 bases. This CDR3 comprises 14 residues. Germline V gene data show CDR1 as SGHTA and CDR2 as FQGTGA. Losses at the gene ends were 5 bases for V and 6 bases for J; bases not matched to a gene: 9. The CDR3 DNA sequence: TGTGCCAGCAGCCTCTCCGGGACAGGATCCGAGCAGTACTTC. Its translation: CASSLSGTGSEQYF.

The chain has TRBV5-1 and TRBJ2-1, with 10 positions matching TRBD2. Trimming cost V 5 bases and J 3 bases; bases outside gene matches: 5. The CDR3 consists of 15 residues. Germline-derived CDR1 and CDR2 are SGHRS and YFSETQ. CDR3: CASRVGTSVYNEQFF. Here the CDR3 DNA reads TGCGCCAGCAGGGTCGGGACTAGCGTCTACAATGAGCAGTTCTTC.

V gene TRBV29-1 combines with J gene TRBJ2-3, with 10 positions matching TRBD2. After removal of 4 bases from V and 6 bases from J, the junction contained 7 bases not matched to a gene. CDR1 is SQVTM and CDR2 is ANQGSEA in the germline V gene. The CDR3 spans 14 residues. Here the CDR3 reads CSVASSGRGDTQYF. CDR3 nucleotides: TGCAGCGTTGCTTCTAGCGGGAGAGGCGATACGCAGTATTTT.

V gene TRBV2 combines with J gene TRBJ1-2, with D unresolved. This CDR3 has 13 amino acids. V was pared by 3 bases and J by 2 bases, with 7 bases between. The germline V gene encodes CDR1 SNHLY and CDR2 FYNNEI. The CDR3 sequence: CASSERPNYGYTF. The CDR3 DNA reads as TGTGCCAGCAGTGAGAGGCCGAACTATGGCTACACCTTC.

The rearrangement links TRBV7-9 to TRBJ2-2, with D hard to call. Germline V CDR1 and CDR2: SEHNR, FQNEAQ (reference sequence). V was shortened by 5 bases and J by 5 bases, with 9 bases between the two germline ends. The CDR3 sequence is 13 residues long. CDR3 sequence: CASSADWTGELFF. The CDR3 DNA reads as TGTGCCAGCAGCGCCGACTGGACCGGGGAGCTGTTTTTT.

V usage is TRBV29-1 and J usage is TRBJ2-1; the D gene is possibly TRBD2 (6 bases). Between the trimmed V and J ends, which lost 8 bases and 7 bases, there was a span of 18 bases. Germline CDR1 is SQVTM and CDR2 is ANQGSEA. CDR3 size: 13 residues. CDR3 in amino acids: CSLLRGGENEQFF. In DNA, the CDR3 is TGCAGCCTCCTTCGGGGAGGCGAGAATGAGCAGTTCTTC.

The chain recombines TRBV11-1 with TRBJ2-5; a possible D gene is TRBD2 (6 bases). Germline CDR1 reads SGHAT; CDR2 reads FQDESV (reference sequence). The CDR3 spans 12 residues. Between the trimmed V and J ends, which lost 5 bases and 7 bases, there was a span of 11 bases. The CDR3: CASSLMGGTQYF. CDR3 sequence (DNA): TGTGCCAGCAGCCTCATGGGGGGGACCCAGTACTTC.

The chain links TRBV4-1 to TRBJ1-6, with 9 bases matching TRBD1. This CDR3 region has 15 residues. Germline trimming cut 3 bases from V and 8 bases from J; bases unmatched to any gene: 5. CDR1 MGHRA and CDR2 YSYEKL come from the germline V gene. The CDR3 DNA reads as TGCGCCAGCAGCCAGGGGACAGGGTTACATTCACCCCTCCACTTT. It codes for CASSQGTGLHSPLHF.

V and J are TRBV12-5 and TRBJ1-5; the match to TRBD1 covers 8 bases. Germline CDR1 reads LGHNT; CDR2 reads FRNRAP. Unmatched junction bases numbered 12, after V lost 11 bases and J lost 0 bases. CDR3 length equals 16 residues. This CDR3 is CAGPSQGVSSNQPQHF. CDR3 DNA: TGTGCTGGACCGTCACAGGGGGTGAGTAGCAATCAGCCCCAGCATTTT.

The CDR3 DNA follows: TGTGCCAGCAGCCCTACGGGGGGACCTAATGAAAAACTGTTTTTT. Translation: CASSPTGGPNEKLFF. The V call is TRBV7-9, the J call TRBJ1-4; maybe TRBD1 (5 bases). From germline, CDR1 is SEHNR and CDR2 FQNEAQ (reference sequence). Trimming stripped 5 bases from V and 3 bases from J, with 13 bases between. This CDR3 region has 15 residues. Full variable domain (remainder filled in from reference TRBV7-9 and TRBJ1-4): DTGVSQNPRHKITKRGQNVTFRCDPISEHNRLYWYRQTLGQGPEFLTYFQNEAQLEKSRLLSDRFSAERPKGSFSTLEIQRTEQGDSAMYLCASSPTGGPNEKLFFGSGTQLSVL.

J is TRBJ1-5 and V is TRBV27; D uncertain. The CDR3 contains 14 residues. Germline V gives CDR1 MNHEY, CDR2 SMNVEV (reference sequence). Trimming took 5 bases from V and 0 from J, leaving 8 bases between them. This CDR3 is CASSPLSSNQPQHF. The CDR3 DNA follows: TGTGCCAGCAGTCCCCTGTCTAGCAATCAGCCCCAGCATTTT.

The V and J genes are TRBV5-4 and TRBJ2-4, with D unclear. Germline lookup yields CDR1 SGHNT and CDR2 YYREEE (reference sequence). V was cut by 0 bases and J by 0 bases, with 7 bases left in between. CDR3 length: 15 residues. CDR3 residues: CASSLDRLAKNIQYF. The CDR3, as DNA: TGTGCCAGCAGCTTGGACAGATTAGCCAAAAACATTCAGTACTTC.

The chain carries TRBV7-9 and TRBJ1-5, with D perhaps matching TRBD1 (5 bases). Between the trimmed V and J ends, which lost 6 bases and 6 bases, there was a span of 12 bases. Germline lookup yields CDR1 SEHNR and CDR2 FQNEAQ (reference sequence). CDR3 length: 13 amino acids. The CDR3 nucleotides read TGTGCCAGCAGTCTAAACCAGGGTCAGCCCCAGCATTTT. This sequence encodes CASSLNQGQPQHF.

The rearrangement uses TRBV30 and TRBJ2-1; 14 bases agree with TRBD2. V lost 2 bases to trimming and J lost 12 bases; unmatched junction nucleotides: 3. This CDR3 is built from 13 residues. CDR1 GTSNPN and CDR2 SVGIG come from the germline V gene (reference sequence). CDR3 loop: CAWSPGLAGGQFF. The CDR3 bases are TGTGCCTGGAGTCCTGGACTAGCGGGAGGGCAGTTCTTC.

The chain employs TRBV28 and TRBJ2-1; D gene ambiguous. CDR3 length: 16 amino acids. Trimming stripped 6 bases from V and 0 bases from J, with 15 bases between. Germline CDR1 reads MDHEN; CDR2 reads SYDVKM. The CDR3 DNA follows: TGTGCCAGCAGAGACCCGCAGCGATTCTCCTACAATGAGCAGTTCTTC. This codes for CASRDPQRFSYNEQFF.

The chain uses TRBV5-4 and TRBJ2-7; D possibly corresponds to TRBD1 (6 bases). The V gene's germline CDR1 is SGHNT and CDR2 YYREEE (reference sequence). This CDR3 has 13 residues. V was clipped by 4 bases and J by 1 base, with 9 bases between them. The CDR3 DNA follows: TGTGCCAGCAGCCAGACAGGATCCTACGAGCAGTACTTC. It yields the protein CASSQTGSYEQYF.

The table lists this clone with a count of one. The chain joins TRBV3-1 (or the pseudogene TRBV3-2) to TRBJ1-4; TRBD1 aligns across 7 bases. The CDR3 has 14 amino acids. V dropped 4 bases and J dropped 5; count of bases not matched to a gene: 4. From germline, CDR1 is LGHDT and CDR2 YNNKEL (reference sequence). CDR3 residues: CASSRTGENEKLFF. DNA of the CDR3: TGTGCCAGCAGCCGAACAGGGGAGAATGAAAAACTGTTTTTT.

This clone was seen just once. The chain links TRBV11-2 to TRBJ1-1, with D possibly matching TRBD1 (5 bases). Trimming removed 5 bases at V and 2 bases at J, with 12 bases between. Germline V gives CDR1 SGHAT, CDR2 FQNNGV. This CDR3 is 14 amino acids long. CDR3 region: CASSRQLGNTEAFF. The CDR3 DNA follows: TGTGCCAGCAGCCGACAGTTAGGCAACACTGAAGCTTTCTTT.